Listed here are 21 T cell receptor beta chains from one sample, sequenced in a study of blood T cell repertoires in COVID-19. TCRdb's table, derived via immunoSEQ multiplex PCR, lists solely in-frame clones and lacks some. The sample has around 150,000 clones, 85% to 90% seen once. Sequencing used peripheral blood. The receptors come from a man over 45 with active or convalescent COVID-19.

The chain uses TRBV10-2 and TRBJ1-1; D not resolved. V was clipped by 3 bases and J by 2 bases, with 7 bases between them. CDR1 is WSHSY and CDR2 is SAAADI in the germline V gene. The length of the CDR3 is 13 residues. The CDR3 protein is CASSDEANTEAFF. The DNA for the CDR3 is TGCGCCAGCAGTGACGAGGCAAACACTGAAGCTTTCTTT.

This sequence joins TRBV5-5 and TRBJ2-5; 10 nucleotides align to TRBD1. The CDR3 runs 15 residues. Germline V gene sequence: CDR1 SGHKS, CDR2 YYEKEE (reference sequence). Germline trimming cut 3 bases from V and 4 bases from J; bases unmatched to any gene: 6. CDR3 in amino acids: CASSSGQGIGETQYF. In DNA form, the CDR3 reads TGTGCCAGCAGCTCGGGACAGGGGATTGGAGAGACCCAGTACTTC.

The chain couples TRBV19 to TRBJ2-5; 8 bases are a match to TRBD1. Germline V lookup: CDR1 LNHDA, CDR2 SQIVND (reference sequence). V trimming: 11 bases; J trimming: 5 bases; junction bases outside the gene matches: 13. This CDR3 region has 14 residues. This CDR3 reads CASRGAGGRETQYF. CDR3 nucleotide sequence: TGTGCCTCGAGAGGGGCAGGGGGCAGGGAGACCCAGTACTTC.

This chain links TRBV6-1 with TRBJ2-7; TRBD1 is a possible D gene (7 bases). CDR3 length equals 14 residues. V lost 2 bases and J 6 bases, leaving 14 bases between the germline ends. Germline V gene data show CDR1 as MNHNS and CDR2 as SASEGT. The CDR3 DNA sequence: TGTGCCAGCAGTGAACCTCAGGGGGGAAGCGAGCAGTACTTC. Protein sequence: CASSEPQGGSEQYF.

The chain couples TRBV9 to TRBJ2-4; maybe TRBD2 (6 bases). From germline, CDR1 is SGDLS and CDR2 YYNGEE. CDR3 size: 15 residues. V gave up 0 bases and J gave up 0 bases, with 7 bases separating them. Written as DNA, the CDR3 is TGTGCCAGCAGCGTAGAGGGACTAGCCAAAAACATTCAGTACTTC. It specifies CASSVEGLAKNIQYF.

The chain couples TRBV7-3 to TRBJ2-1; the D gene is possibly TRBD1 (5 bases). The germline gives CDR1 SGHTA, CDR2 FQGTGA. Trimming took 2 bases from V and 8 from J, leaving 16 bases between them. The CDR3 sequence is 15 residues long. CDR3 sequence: CASSLGPNQGHEQFF. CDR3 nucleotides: TGTGCCAGCAGCTTAGGCCCCAACCAGGGCCATGAGCAGTTCTTC.

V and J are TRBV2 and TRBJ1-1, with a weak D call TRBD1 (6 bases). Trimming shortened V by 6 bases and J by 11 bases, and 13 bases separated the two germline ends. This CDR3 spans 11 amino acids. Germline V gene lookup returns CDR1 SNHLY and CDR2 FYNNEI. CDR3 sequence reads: CASRPQGSAFF. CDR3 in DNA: TGTGCCAGCAGGCCACAGGGAAGCGCTTTCTTT. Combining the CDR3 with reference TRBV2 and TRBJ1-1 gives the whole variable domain EPEVTQTPSHQVTQMGQEVILRCVPISNHLYFYWYRQILGQKVEFLVSFYNNEISEKSEIFDDQFSVERPDGSNFTLKIRSTKLEDSAMYFCASRPQGSAFFGQGTRLTVV.

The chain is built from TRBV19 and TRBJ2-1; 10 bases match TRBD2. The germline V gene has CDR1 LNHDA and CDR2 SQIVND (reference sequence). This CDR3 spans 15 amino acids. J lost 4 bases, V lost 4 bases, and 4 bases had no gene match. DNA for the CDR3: TGTGCCAGTAGTACTAGCGGGAGTCTTTACAATGAGCAGTTCTTC. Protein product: CASSTSGSLYNEQFF.

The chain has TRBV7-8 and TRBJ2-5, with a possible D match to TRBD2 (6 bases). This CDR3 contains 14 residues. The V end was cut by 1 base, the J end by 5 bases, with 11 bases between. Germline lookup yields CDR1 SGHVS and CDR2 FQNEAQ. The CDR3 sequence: CASSLEAGGETQYF. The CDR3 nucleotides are TGTGCCAGCAGCTTAGAAGCGGGTGGGGAGACCCAGTACTTC.

CDR3 protein: CASSLDLAGEQFF. The CDR3 DNA reads TGTGCCAGCAGCTTAGATCTGGCGGGGGAGCAGTTCTTC. V usage is TRBV11-2 and J usage is TRBJ2-1; D is possibly TRBD2 (6 bases). The V end was cut by 0 bases, the J end by 10 bases, with 10 bases between. This CDR3 is 13 amino acids long. CDR1 SGHAT and CDR2 FQNNGV come from the germline V gene.

CDR3 region: CASSEGTGGTDTQYF. In DNA form, the CDR3 reads TGTGCCAGCAGTGAGGGGACAGGGGGCACAGATACGCAGTATTTT. The chain joins TRBV2 to TRBJ2-3, with 10 bases aligning to TRBD1. Per germline, CDR1 SNHLY and CDR2 FYNNEI. This CDR3 is built from 15 residues. V was clipped by 3 bases and J by 1 base; unmatched bases: 1. The full variable domain, its missing parts supplied by reference TRBV2 and TRBJ2-3, is EPEVTQTPSHQVTQMGQEVILRCVPISNHLYFYWYRQILGQKVEFLVSFYNNEISEKSEIFDDQFSVERPDGSNFTLKIRSTKLEDSAMYFCASSEGTGGTDTQYFGPGTRLTVL.

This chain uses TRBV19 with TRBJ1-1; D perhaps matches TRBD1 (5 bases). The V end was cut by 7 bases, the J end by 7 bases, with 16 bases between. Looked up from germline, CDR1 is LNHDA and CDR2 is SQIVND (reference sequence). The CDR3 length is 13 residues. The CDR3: CASNPWGEFEAFF. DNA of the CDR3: TGTGCCAGTAACCCTTGGGGCGAGTTTGAAGCTTTCTTT.

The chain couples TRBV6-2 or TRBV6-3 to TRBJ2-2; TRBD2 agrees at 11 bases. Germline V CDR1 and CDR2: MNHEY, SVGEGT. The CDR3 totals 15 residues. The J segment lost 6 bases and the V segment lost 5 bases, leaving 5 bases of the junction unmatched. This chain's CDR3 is CASSPTSGSSGELFF. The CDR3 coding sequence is TGTGCCAGCAGTCCAACTAGCGGGAGTTCCGGGGAGCTGTTTTTT.

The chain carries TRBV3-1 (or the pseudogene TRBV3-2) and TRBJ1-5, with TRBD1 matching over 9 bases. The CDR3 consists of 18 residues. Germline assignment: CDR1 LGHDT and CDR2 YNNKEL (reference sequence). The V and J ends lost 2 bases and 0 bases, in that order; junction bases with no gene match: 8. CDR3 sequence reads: CASSQSRDRVNSNQPQHF. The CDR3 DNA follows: TGTGCCAGCAGCCAAAGCCGGGACAGGGTAAATAGCAATCAGCCCCAGCATTTT.

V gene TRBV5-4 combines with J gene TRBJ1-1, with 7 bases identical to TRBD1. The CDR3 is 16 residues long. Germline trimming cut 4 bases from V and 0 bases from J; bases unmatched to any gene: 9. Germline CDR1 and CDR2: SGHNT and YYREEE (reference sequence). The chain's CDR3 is CASSPTTGSMNTEAFF. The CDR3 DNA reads TGTGCCAGCAGCCCAACGACAGGGAGCATGAACACTGAAGCTTTCTTT.

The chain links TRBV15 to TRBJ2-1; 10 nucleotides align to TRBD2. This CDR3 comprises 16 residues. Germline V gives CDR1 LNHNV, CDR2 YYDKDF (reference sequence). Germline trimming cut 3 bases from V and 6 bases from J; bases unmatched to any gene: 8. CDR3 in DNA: TGTGCCACCAGCAGGGAAGCGGGAGGGCCTGTCAATGAGCAGTTCTTC. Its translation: CATSREAGGPVNEQFF.

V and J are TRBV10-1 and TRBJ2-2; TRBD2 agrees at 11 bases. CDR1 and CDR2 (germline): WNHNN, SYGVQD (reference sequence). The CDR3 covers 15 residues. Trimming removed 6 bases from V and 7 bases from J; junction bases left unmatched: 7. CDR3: CASSSVLAGDGELFF. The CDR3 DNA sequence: TGCGCCAGCAGCTCCGTACTAGCGGGAGACGGGGAGCTGTTTTTT.

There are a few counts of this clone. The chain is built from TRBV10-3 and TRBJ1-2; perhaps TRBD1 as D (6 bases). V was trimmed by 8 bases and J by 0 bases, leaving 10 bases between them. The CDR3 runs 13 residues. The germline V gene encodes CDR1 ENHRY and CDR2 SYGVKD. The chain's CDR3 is CAIRQEANYGYTF. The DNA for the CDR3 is TGTGCCATCCGACAGGAGGCTAACTATGGCTACACCTTC.

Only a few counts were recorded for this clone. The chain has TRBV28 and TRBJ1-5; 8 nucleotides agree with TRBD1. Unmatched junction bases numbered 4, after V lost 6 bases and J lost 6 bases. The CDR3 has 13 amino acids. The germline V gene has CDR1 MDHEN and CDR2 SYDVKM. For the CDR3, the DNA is TGTGCCAGCAGAACAGGGGGAAGTCAGCCCCAGCATTTT. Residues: CASRTGGSQPQHF. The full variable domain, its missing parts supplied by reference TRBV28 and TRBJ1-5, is DVKVTQSSRYLVKRTGEKVFLECVQDMDHENMFWYRQDPGLGLRLIYFSYDVKMKEKGDIPEGYSVSREKKERFSLILESASTNQTSMYLCASRTGGSQPQHFGDGTRLSIL.

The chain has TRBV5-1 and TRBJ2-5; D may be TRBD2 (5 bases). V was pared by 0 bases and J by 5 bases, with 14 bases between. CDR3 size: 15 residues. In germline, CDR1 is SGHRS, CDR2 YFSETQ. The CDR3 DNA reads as TGCGCCAGCAGCTTGGGAGTCGCGGGTGGTGAGACCCAGTACTTC. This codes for CASSLGVAGGETQYF.

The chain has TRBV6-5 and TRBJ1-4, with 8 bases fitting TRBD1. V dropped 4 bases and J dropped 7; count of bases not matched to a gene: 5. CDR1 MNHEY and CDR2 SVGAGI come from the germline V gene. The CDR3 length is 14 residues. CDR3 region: CASSSGGAGEKLFF. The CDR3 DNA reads TGTGCCAGCAGTTCAGGGGGCGCGGGTGAAAAACTGTTTTTT.